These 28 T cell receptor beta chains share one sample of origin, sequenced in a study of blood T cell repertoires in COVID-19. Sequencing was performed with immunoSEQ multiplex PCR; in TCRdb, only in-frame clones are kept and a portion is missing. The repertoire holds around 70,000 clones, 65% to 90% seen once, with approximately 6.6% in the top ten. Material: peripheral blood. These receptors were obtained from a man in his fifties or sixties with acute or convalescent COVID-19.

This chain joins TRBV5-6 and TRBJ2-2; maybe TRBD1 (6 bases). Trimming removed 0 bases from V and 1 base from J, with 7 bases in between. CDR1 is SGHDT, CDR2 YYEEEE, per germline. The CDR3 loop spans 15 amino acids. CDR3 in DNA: TGTGCCAGCAGCTTGGGGGGGCTGAACACCGGGGAGCTGTTTTTT. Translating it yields CASSLGGLNTGELFF.

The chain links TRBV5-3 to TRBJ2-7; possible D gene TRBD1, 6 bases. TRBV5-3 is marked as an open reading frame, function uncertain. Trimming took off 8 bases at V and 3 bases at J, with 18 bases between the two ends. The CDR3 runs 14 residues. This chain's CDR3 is CASIQGSEVYEQYF. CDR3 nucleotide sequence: TGTGCCAGTATACAGGGTAGTGAGGTCTACGAGCAGTACTTC.

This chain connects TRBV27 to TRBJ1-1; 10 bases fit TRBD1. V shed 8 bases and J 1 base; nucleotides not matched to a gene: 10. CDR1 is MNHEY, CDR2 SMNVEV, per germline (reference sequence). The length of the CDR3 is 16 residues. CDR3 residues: CASSTDRGRWNTEAFF. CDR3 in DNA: TGTGCCAGCTCGACCGACAGGGGGCGGTGGAACACTGAAGCTTTCTTT.

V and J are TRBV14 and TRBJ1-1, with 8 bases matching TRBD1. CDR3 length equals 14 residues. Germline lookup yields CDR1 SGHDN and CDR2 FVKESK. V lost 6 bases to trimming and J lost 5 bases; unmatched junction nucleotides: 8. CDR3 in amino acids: CASSPGQGKTEAFF. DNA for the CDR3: TGTGCCAGCAGTCCCGGACAGGGAAAGACTGAAGCTTTCTTT.

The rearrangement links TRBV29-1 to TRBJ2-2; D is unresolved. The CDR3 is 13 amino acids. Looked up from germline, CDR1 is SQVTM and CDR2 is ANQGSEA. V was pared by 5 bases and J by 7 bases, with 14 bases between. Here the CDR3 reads CSVLTVVIGELFF. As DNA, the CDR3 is TGCAGCGTTCTAACGGTTGTCATCGGGGAGCTGTTTTTT.

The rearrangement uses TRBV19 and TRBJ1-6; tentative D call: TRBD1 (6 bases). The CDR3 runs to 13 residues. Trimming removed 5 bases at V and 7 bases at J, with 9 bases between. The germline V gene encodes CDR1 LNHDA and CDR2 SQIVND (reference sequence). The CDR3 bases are TGTGCCAGTAGTCACAGGGACAATTCACCCCTCCACTTT. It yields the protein CASSHRDNSPLHF.

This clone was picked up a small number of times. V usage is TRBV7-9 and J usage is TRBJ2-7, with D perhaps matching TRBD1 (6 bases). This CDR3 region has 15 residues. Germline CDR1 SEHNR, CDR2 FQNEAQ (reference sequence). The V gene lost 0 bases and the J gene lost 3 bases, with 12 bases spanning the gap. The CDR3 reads CASSLAQGSYYEQYF. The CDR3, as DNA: TGTGCCAGCAGCTTAGCACAGGGATCCTACTACGAGCAGTACTTC.

The CDR3 DNA follows: TGTGCCAGTAGTCCTTGGGACAGGGAGGCCGCTGGCTACACCTTC. This encodes CASSPWDREAAGYTF. The chain combines TRBV19 with TRBJ1-2, with 9 bases identical to TRBD1. The junction had 11 bases not matched to a gene; V was cut back by 5 bases and J by 7 bases. The CDR3 consists of 15 residues. Germline-derived CDR1 and CDR2 are LNHDA and SQIVND (reference sequence).

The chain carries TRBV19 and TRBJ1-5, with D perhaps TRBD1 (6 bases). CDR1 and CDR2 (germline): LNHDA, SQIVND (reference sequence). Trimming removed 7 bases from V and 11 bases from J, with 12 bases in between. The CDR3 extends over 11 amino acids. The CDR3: CASMGHATQHF. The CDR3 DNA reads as TGTGCCAGTATGGGACACGCAACCCAGCATTTT. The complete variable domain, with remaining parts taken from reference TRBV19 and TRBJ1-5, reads DGGITQSPKYLFRKEGQNVTLSCEQNLNHDAMYWYRQDPGQGLRLIYYSQIVNDFQKGDIAEGYSVSREKKESFPLTVTSAQKNPTAFYLCASMGHATQHFGDGTRLSIL.

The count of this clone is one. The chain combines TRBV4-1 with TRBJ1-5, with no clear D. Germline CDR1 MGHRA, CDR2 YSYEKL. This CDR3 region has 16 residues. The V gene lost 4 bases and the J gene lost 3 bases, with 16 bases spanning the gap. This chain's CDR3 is CASSPLPVSFNQPQHF. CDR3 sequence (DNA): TGCGCCAGCAGCCCCCTCCCAGTCAGTTTCAATCAGCCCCAGCATTTT.

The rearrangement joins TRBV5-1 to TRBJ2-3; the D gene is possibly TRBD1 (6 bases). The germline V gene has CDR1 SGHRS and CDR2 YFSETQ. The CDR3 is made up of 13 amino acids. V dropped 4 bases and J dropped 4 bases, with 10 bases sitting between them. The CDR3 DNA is TGCGCCAGCAGCCGGCAGGGGTCAGATACGCAGTATTTT. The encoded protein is CASSRQGSDTQYF.

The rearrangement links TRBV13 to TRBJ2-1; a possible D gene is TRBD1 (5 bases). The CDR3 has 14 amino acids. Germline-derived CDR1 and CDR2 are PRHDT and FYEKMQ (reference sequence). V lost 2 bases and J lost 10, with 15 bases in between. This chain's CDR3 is CASSLRVRGDEQFF. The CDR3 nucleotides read TGTGCCAGCAGCTTACGTGTTAGGGGTGACGAGCAGTTCTTC.

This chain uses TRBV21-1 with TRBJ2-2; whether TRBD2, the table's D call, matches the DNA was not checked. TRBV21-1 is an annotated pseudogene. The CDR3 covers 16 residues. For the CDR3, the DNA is TGTGCCAGCATCTCGACTAGCGGGGAGAACACCGGGGAGCTGTTTTTT. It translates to CASISTSGENTGELFF.

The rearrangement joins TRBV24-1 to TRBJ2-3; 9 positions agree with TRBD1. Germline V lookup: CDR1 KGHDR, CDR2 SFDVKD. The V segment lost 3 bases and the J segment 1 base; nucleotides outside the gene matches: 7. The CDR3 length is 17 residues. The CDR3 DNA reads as TGTGCCACCAGTGATGGTCGGACAGGGGATGGCACAGATACGCAGTATTTT. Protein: CATSDGRTGDGTDTQYF.

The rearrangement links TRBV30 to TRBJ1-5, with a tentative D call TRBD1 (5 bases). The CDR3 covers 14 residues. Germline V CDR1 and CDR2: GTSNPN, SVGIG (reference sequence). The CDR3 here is CAGAWGPSNQPQHF. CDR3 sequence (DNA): TGTGCTGGGGCATGGGGTCCGAGCAATCAGCCCCAGCATTTT.

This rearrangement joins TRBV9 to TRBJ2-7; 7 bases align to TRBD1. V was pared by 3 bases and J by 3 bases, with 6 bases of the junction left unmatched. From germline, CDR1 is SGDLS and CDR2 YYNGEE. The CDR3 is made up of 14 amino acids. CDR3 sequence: CASSAGTVHYEQYF. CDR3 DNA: TGTGCCAGCAGCGCCGGGACAGTACACTACGAGCAGTACTTC.

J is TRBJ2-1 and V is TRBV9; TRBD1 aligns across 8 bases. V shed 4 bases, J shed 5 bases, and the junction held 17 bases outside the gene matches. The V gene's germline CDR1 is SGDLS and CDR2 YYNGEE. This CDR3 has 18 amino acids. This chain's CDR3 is CASSPLFSGGTGDNEQFF. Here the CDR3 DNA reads TGTGCCAGCAGCCCCCTATTTAGTGGAGGGACAGGTGACAATGAGCAGTTCTTC.

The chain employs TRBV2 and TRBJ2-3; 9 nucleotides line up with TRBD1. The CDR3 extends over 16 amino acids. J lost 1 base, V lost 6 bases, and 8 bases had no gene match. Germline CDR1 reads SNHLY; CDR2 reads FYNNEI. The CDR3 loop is CASSYRQGVGTDTQYF. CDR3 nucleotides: TGTGCCAGCAGCTACCGACAGGGGGTGGGCACAGATACGCAGTATTTT.

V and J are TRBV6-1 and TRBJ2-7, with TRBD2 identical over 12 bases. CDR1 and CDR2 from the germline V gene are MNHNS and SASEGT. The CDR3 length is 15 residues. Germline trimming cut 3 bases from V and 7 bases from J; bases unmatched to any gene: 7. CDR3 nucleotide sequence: TGTGCCAGCAGTGACCTAGCGGGGGGGCCGGGGGAGCAGTACGTC. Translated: CASSDLAGGPGEQYV.

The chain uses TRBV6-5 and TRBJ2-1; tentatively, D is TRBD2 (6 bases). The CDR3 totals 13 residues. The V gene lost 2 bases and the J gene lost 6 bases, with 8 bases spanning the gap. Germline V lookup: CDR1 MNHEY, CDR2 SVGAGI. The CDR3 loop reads CASSYVGGNEQFF. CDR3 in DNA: TGTGCCAGCAGTTACGTGGGAGGCAATGAGCAGTTCTTC.

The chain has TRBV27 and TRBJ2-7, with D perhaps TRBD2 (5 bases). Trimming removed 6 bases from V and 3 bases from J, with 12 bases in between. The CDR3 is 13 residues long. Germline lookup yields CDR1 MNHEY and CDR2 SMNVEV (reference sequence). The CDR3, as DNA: TGTGCCAGCAGCTCCGGGATATACTACGAGCAGTACTTC. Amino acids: CASSSGIYYEQYF.

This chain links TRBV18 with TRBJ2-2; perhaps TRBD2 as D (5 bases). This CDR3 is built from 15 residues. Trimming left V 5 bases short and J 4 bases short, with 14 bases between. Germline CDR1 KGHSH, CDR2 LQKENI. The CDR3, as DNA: TGTGCCAGCTCAGCACTAGAAGCGACCACCGGGGAGCTGTTTTTT. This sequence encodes CASSALEATTGELFF.

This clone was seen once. The CDR3 coding sequence is TGCGCCAGCAGCCATAACACCGGGGAGCTGTTTTTT. This sequence encodes CASSHNTGELFF. V and J are TRBV5-1 and TRBJ2-2, with D hard to call. V lost 4 bases and J lost 2, with 3 bases in between. The CDR3 contains 12 residues. Germline CDR1 is SGHRS and CDR2 is YFSETQ.

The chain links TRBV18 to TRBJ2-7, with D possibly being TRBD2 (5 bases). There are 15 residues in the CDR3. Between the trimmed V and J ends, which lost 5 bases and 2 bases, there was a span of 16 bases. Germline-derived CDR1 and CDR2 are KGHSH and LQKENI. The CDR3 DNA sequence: TGTGCCAGCTCAGTCACATCCGGGAACACCTACGAGCAGTACGTC. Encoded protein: CASSVTSGNTYEQYV.

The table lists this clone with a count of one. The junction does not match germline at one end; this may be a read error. Here the CDR3 DNA reads TGTGCCAGCAGCCTAGAAAGCGGGGACTCCTACGAGCAGTACTTC. As protein: CASSLESGDSYEQYF. V usage is TRBV11-2 and J usage is TRBJ2-7; 7 nucleotides match TRBD2. Germline assignment: CDR1 SGHAT and CDR2 FQNNGV. The CDR3 loop spans 15 amino acids.

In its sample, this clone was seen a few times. CDR3 loop: CASSVGGDRPYEQYF. CDR3 sequence (DNA): TGTGCCAGCAGCGTAGGAGGTGACAGACCCTACGAGCAGTACTTC. This chain links TRBV9 with TRBJ2-7; D is possibly TRBD1 (5 bases). V lost 0 bases and J lost 2, with 12 bases in between. The CDR3 contains 15 residues. CDR1 is SGDLS and CDR2 is YYNGEE in the germline V gene.

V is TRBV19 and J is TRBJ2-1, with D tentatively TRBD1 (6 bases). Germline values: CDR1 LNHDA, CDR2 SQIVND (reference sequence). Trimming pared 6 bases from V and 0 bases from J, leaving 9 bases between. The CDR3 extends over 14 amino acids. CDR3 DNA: TGTGCCAGTAGGAGGGGGAGCTCCTACAATGAGCAGTTCTTC. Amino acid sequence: CASRRGSSYNEQFF.

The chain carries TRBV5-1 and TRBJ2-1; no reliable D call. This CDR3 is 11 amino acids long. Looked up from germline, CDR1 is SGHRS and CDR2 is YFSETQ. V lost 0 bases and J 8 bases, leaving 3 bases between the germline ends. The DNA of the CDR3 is TGCGCCAGCAGCTTGGCCTATGAGCAGTTCTTC. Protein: CASSLAYEQFF. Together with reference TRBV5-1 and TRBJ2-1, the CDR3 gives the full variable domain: KAGVTQTPRYLIKTRGQQVTLSCSPISGHRSVSWYQQTPGQGLQFLFEYFSETQRNKGNFPGRFSGRQFSNSRSEMNVSTLELGDSALYLCASSLAYEQFFGPGTRLTVL.